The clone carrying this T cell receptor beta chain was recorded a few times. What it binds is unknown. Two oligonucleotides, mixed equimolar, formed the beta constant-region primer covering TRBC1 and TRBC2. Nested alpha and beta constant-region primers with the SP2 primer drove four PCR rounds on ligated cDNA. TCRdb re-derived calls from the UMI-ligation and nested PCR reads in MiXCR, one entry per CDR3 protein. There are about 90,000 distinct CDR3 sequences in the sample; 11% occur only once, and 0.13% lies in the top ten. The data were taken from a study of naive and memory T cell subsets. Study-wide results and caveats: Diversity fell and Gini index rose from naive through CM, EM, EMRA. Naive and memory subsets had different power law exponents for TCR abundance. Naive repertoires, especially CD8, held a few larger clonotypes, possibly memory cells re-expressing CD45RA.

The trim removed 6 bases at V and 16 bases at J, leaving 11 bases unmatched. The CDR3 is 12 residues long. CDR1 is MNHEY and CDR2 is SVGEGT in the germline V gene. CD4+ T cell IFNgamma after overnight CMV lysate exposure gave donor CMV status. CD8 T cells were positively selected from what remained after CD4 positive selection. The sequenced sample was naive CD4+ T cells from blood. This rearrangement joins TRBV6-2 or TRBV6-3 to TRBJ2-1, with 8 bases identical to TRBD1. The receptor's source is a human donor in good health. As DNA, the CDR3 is TGTGCCAGCAGCCTGGACAGGGCCCTGGAATTCTTC. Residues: CASSLDRALEFF.